The T cell receptor (beta chain) under discussion was sequenced for a study of CD8+CD57+ T cells in acquired aplastic anemia. Losses at the gene ends were 6 bases for V and 7 bases for J; bases not matched to a gene: 11. From germline, CDR1 is DFQATT and CDR2 SNEGSKA (reference sequence). The CDR3 is 13 amino acids. This clonotype was seen only once. Genomic DNA templated the TCR beta VDJ and CDR3 profiling. In TCRdb, the reads were re-called with MiXCR into one record per CDR3 protein. Of about 180,000 distinct CDR3 sequences in the sample, around 60% are singletons; the top ten hold about two fifths. CD8+CD57+ cell expansion, shown by flow cytometry, had occurred in the patients selected for sequencing.

This sequence originates from a human donor with aplastic anemia. The chain joins TRBV20-1 to TRBJ2-5, with TRBD2 identical over 7 bases. The specimen was sorted CD4+, CD8+, or CD8+CD57+ T cells (not recorded which) from PBMCs. The CDR3 spells CSANVPSGGTQYF. DNA for the CDR3: TGCAGTGCCAACGTCCCATCGGGGGGGACCCAGTACTTC.